Listed here are 10 T cell receptor beta chains from one sample, sequenced in a study of molecular identifiers for immune sequencing clone quantification. Using its own MiXCR run on the PCR reads, TCRdb lists one record per CDR3 protein. The sample consists of some 590,000 distinct CDR3 sequences, roughly 27% of them appearing once. Sequencing input: naive CD8+ T cells from blood, with Jurkat cell RNA spiked in. Specified subset: FACS-sorted CD8+CD4-CCR7+CD45RA+ naive T cells. These receptors were collected from a human donor in good health. Some libraries in this study had Jurkat cell RNA spiked in.

This clonotype has only a few counts. V usage is TRBV11-2 and J usage is TRBJ2-5; 13 positions match TRBD2. CDR1 and CDR2 from the germline V gene are SGHAT and FQNNGV. This CDR3 spans 17 amino acids. V was clipped by 0 bases and J by 5 bases; unmatched bases: 6. The CDR3, as DNA: TGTGCCAGCAGCTTAGATACTAGCGGGAGGGCCTCTGAGACCCAGTACTTC. This encodes CASSLDTSGRASETQYF. The full variable domain, its missing parts supplied by reference TRBV11-2 and TRBJ2-5, is EAGVAQSPRYKIIEKRQSVAFWCNPISGHATLYWYQQILGQGPKLLIQFQNNGVVDDSQLPKDRFSAERLKGVDSTLKIQPAKLEDSAVYLCASSLDTSGRASETQYFGPGTRLLVL.

V and J are TRBV7-2 and TRBJ2-3, with D unresolved. The V end lost 4 bases, the J end lost 2 bases, and 13 bases lay between the germline ends. The CDR3 totals 15 residues. The germline V gene encodes CDR1 SGHTA and CDR2 FQGNSA. DNA of the CDR3: TGTGCCAGCAGCTCTCGGATCGGAATCACAGATACGCAGTATTTT. This encodes CASSSRIGITDTQYF.

As regards this clonotype: At one of its ends the junction is not consistent with the germline gene, which may arise from a read error. The chain has TRBV3-1 and TRBJ1-5, with D tentatively TRBD1 (6 bases). This CDR3 comprises 17 residues. Germline V gene lookup returns CDR1 LGHDT and CDR2 YNNKEL (reference sequence). In nucleotides, the CDR3 is TGTGCCAGCAGCCAAGGACGACAGGACTATAGCAATCAGCCCCAGCAATTT. It specifies CASSQGRQDYSNQPQQF.

This chain uses TRBV9 with TRBJ2-5, with D perhaps being TRBD1 or TRBD2 (5 bases each). The CDR3 length is 16 residues. Between the trimmed V and J ends, which lost 0 bases and 2 bases, there was a span of 14 bases. Germline assignment: CDR1 SGDLS and CDR2 YYNGEE. CDR3 sequence: CASSVGGPGLQETQYF. CDR3 sequence (DNA): TGTGCCAGCAGCGTAGGGGGACCAGGTCTACAAGAGACCCAGTACTTC.

This clonotype was seen a handful of times. The chain joins TRBV19 to TRBJ2-3; unclear D gene. V was cut by 6 bases and J by 1 base, with 11 bases left in between. Germline V lookup: CDR1 LNHDA, CDR2 SQIVND (reference sequence). The CDR3 is made up of 14 amino acids. The CDR3 DNA is TGTGCCAGTAGCGAAAGCGAGGGCACAGATACGCAGTATTTT. Residues: CASSESEGTDTQYF. Complete variable domain (other parts from reference TRBV19 and TRBJ2-3): DGGITQSPKYLFRKEGQNVTLSCEQNLNHDAMYWYRQDPGQGLRLIYYSQIVNDFQKGDIAEGYSVSREKKESFPLTVTSAQKNPTAFYLCASSESEGTDTQYFGPGTRLTVL.

The table lists this clonotype with many counts. The chain employs TRBV7-9 and TRBJ2-5, with TRBD1 matching over 12 bases. Germline CDR1 reads SEHNR; CDR2 reads FQNEAQ (reference sequence). V trimming: 1 base; J trimming: 2 bases; junction bases outside the gene matches: 11. This CDR3 is built from 19 residues. CDR3 nucleotides: TGTGCCAGCAGCTTAGTATTGGGACAGGGGGCATTCCGACAAGAGACCCAGTACTTC. Its translation: CASSLVLGQGAFRQETQYF.

For this clonotype: One end of the junction is discordant with germline, which a read error may explain. The chain combines TRBV6-2 or TRBV6-3 with TRBJ1-1; 10 positions agree with TRBD1. Germline values: CDR1 MNHEY, CDR2 SVGEGT. The CDR3 extends over 19 amino acids. CDR3 region: CASRPGTGVSPKMNTVAFF. The CDR3 DNA is TGTGCCAGCAGGCCCGGGACAGGGGTTTCCCCAAAAATGAACACTGTAGCTTTCTTT.

This clonotype was seen at least ten times. The chain carries TRBV6-1 and TRBJ2-7; D might be TRBD1 (6 bases). The germline gives CDR1 MNHNS, CDR2 SASEGT. V was trimmed by 6 bases and J by 3 bases, leaving 27 bases between them. The CDR3 runs to 18 residues. CDR3 region: CASRAATGQLVLDYEQYF. The CDR3 DNA reads TGTGCCAGCAGGGCGGCTACAGGGCAGTTGGTTTTGGACTACGAGCAGTACTTC.

A remark on this clonotype: One base away lies a much larger clone, so this may be a sequencing read error. The V call is TRBV9, the J call TRBJ2-7, with 7 bases that match TRBD1. Germline assignment: CDR1 SGDLS and CDR2 YYNGEE. Trimming at V came to 2 bases and at J to 6 bases, leaving 11 bases not matched to a gene. This CDR3 has 15 residues. The CDR3 nucleotides are TGTGCCAGCAGCGTCGGGACAGTACTTGAGGTCGAGCAGTACTTC. Its translation is CASSVGTVLEVEQYF.

This clonotype was seen a handful of times. The rearrangement links TRBV27 to TRBJ2-3; 11 bases are a match to TRBD2. The CDR3 has 19 amino acids. Trimming removed 6 bases from V and 3 bases from J; junction bases left unmatched: 17. Germline CDR1 reads MNHEY; CDR2 reads SMNVEV (reference sequence). The chain's CDR3 is CASRSTVIAGGPGTDTQYF. The CDR3, as DNA: TGTGCCAGCAGATCCACGGTAATAGCGGGGGGGCCGGGAACAGATACGCAGTATTTT.